The T cell receptor (beta chain) under discussion was sequenced for a study of cytomegalovirus exposure and HLA in healthy donors (dated by TCRdb to 2016 to 2017). Regarding the research as a whole: According to a later analysis, one platform produced both the roughly 130 validation repertoires and the approximately 660 repertoires of the first cohort. The study aimed to test whether signatures of past pathogen exposure could be identified by cataloging public T cell receptors. In addition to the first cohort of 650 to 800 subjects, a separate validation cohort of approximately 130 different subjects was used. High-throughput TCR immunosequencing, statistical association of individual TCRs with disease status, and machine learning were combined to predict cytomegalovirus infection status.

The receptor library was made with the immunoSEQ multiplex PCR assay. In the paper's pipeline: A statistical classification framework was built to diagnose cytomegalovirus status from the catalog of TCR beta chain sequences. Imported from immuneACCESS, the table was reduced by TCRdb to in-frame sequences with V and J called. These copies leave out some clones; in studies compared against another copy, an unresolved V gene accounts for under half, and the cause of the remainder is not known. That table gives V, J and clone size, and the DNA gave D and trimming. This sample is represented by more than 90,000 clones; less than 90% of them were singletons. Of the sample, about 4.3% is held by the ten largest clones. The donors were included in the validation cohort of some 120 subjects, a group kept apart from the approximately 700-subject first cohort. Broad study findings and their caveats: The authors suggested that the approach could potentially be generalized to other disease states and immunological phenotypes. The validation cohort had no HLA typing available for a later analysis, so co-occurrence within that cohort was assessed over all 120 or so repertoires. A later analysis found that TCRs clustered in the first cohort also tended to co-occur in the roughly 120 validation repertoires, with more than 90% of cluster scores above 0. Across donors, most TCR sequences were observed very rarely, whereas some public TCRs were present in many individuals. A total of around 150 TCR beta chains were listed by the study as associated with cytomegalovirus. Three of the identified cytomegalovirus-associated TCR beta chains were confirmed in vitro to be specific for cytomegalovirus antigens. In both the original and validation cohorts, the classifier was reported to diagnose cytomegalovirus status with high specificity and sensitivity.

The CDR3 goes from the cysteine to the phenylalanine over 13 residues. Of all the DNA, just the CDR3 is kept, 39 bases in frame from base 1. The germline ends are 11 bases apart after V is trimmed by 3 bases and J by 6 bases. Based on the germline V gene, the CDR1 and CDR2 sequences are SGHDT and YYEEEE. This clone has just a few counts. Its antigen is currently not known. Qualities for individual bases were not recorded, and no much larger clone is one base off. The chain was built from TRBV5-6 and TRBJ2-3, with the D gene too uncertain to name. This TCR was sampled from a man between 18 and 35 years old in good health and CMV-seropositive. The sample taken for sequencing was PBMCs. This receptor carries the CDR3 CASSSRWADTQYF. The DNA is as follows: TGTGCCAGCAGCTCCCGGTGGGCCGATACGCAGTATTTT.